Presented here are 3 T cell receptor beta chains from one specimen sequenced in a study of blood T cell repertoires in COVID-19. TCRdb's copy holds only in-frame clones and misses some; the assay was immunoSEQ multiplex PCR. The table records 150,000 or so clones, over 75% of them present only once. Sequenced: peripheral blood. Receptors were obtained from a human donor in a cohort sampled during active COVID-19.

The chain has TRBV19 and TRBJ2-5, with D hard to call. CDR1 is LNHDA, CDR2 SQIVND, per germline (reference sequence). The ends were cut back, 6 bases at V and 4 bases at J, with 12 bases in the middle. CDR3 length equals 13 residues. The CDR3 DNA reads TGTGCCAGTAGATGGCCCCTAGGAGAGACCCAGTACTTC. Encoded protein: CASRWPLGETQYF.

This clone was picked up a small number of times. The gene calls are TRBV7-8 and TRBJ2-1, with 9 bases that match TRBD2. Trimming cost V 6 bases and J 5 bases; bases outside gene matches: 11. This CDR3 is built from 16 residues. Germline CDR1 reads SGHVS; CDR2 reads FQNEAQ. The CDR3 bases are TGTGCCAGCAGTTTCCGACTAGCGGCGGGTAACAATGAGCAGTTCTTC. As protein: CASSFRLAAGNNEQFF.

CDR3 protein: CASNRLAGATDTQYF. The CDR3 coding sequence is TGTGCCAGCAACCGACTAGCGGGGGCCACAGATACGCAGTATTTT. The gene calls are TRBV9 and TRBJ2-3; 12 bases fit TRBD2. The CDR3 covers 15 residues. Trimming cost V 6 bases and J 2 bases; bases outside gene matches: 4. Germline values: CDR1 SGDLS, CDR2 YYNGEE.